A single sample gave rise to the 24 T cell receptor beta chains below, sequenced in a study of blood T cell repertoires in COVID-19 (dated by TCRdb to about 2020). Libraries came from the immunoSEQ multiplex PCR assay. TCRdb's version of the immuneACCESS table is confined to in-frame rearrangements and falls short of the full clone set. An unresolved V gene accounts for under half of the shortfall where checked; the remainder is of unknown origin. A total of some 110,000 clones appear in this sample, about nine tenths of them only once. The leading ten clones occupy over 7% of the sample. Sequencing input: peripheral blood. The receptors here all came from a human donor in a cohort sampled during active COVID-19.

The rearrangement joins TRBV5-1 to TRBJ2-7; 8 nucleotides line up with TRBD1. V lost 2 bases and J lost 5; bases outside the gene matches: 6. Per the germline V gene, CDR1 is SGHRS and CDR2 is YFSETQ. The CDR3 spans 14 residues. The CDR3 sequence is CASSLDRGLDEQYF. The CDR3, as DNA: TGCGCCAGCAGCTTAGACAGGGGTCTTGACGAGCAGTACTTC. The whole variable domain, remainder taken from reference TRBV5-1 and TRBJ2-7, is KAGVTQTPRYLIKTRGQQVTLSCSPISGHRSVSWYQQTPGQGLQFLFEYFSETQRNKGNFPGRFSGRQFSNSRSEMNVSTLELGDSALYLCASSLDRGLDEQYFGPGTRLTVT.

CDR3 residues: CSVRLAGVTDTQYF. Written as DNA, the CDR3 is TGCAGCGTTCGACTAGCGGGGGTCACAGATACGCAGTATTTT. This chain connects TRBV29-1 to TRBJ2-3; 12 bases are shared with TRBD2. Germline V gene sequence: CDR1 SQVTM, CDR2 ANQGSEA. The CDR3 contains 14 residues. V shed 5 bases, J shed 2 bases, and the junction held 2 bases outside the gene matches.

This chain's CDR3 is CASSYGVRGFGYEQYF. CDR3 bases: TGTGCCAGCAGTTACGGGGTCCGAGGGTTTGGCTACGAGCAGTACTTC. The chain combines TRBV6-5 with TRBJ2-7; D perhaps matches TRBD2 (5 bases). The CDR3 has 16 amino acids. V was pared by 2 bases and J by 3 bases, with 17 bases between. Germline CDR1 reads MNHEY; CDR2 reads SVGAGI.

The chain couples TRBV5-1 to TRBJ1-2; tentative D call: TRBD1 (6 bases). V shed 6 bases and J shed 1 base, with 13 bases lying between them. Germline lookup yields CDR1 SGHRS and CDR2 YFSETQ. This CDR3 has 14 amino acids. CDR3 sequence reads: CASTQDSYNYGYTF. CDR3 DNA: TGCGCCAGCACACAGGACAGCTATAACTATGGCTACACCTTC. The full variable domain, in which reference TRBV5-1 and TRBJ1-2 provide the parts outside the CDR3, is KAGVTQTPRYLIKTRGQQVTLSCSPISGHRSVSWYQQTPGQGLQFLFEYFSETQRNKGNFPGRFSGRQFSNSRSEMNVSTLELGDSALYLCASTQDSYNYGYTFGSGTRLTVV.

V and J are TRBV5-4 and TRBJ2-1, with a tentative D call TRBD2 (6 bases). The CDR3 runs to 15 residues. Germline V gives CDR1 SGHNT, CDR2 YYREEE (reference sequence). Trimming left V 2 bases short and J 6 bases short, with 15 bases between. CDR3: CASSFSPGVPNEQFF. The CDR3 bases are TGTGCCAGCAGCTTCTCCCCGGGAGTCCCCAATGAGCAGTTCTTC.

The rearrangement joins TRBV30 to TRBJ1-2; 8 positions match TRBD1. The germline gives CDR1 GTSNPN, CDR2 SVGIG (reference sequence). This CDR3 contains 12 residues. The J segment lost 8 bases and the V segment lost 3 bases, leaving 5 bases of the junction unmatched. Here the CDR3 reads CAWRQTGAGYTF. CDR3 coding DNA: TGTGCCTGGAGGCAGACAGGGGCCGGCTACACCTTC.

The gene calls are TRBV3-1 (or the pseudogene TRBV3-2) and TRBJ1-2, with D maybe TRBD1 (6 bases). In germline, CDR1 is LGHDT, CDR2 YNNKEL (reference sequence). Trimming took off 4 bases at V and 6 bases at J, with 18 bases between the two ends. This CDR3 region has 15 residues. CDR3 in DNA: TGTGCCAGCAGCCCCCGGGGCAGGGGTGGAGATGGCTACACCTTC. Translating gives CASSPRGRGGDGYTF.

This rearrangement joins TRBV28 to TRBJ2-1; TRBD2 matches 7 bases. Germline V gives CDR1 MDHEN, CDR2 SYDVKM. The CDR3 loop spans 15 amino acids. V trimming: 3 bases; J trimming: 9 bases; junction bases outside the gene matches: 11. In nucleotides, the CDR3 is TGTGCCAGCAGTTTGCTAGGGACTACTAGCGTTGAGCAGTTCTTC. Its translation: CASSLLGTTSVEQFF.

The CDR3 coding sequence is TGTGCCAGCAGCTTAGATGCGGGGGTTTCCTACGAGCAGTACTTC. This translates into CASSLDAGVSYEQYF. The chain has TRBV7-9 and TRBJ2-7; TRBD2 matches 7 bases. Germline assignment: CDR1 SEHNR and CDR2 FQNEAQ (reference sequence). The J segment lost 1 base and the V segment lost 1 base, leaving 4 bases of the junction unmatched. This CDR3 contains 15 residues.

The CDR3 loop reads CASSPGSRGRGEKLFF. CDR3 nucleotide sequence: TGTGCCAGCAGCCCCGGGAGCAGGGGGCGCGGAGAAAAACTGTTTTTT. This chain uses TRBV11-2 with TRBJ1-4, with 8 bases fitting TRBD1. The J segment lost 8 bases and the V segment lost 5 bases, leaving 13 bases of the junction unmatched. This CDR3 is built from 16 residues. Germline values: CDR1 SGHAT, CDR2 FQNNGV.

The sample holds a few counts of this clone. V gene TRBV11-3 combines with J gene TRBJ2-5; tentatively, D is TRBD2 (5 bases). V was clipped by 5 bases and J by 5 bases, with 18 bases between them. The germline CDR1 and CDR2 sequences are SGHNT and YENEEA. This CDR3 region has 15 residues. The CDR3 region has the DNA TGTGCCAGCAGCCCCACTGTGGGGAGTAGGGAGACCCAGTACTTC. This codes for CASSPTVGSRETQYF.

V is TRBV19 and J is TRBJ1-1; 7 bases map to TRBD1. CDR3 length: 16 amino acids. The V segment lost 4 bases and the J segment 1 base; nucleotides outside the gene matches: 9. Germline CDR1 is LNHDA and CDR2 is SQIVND (reference sequence). The CDR3 protein is CASSKAGTAKNTEAFF. The CDR3 nucleotides read TGTGCCAGTAGTAAAGCCGGGACAGCTAAGAACACTGAAGCTTTCTTT.

The chain combines TRBV15 with TRBJ2-5, with 8 bases matching TRBD1. The CDR3 is made up of 16 amino acids. Germline V gene data show CDR1 as LNHNV and CDR2 as YYDKDF (reference sequence). With V trimmed by 0 bases and J by 2 bases, 5 bases remained unmatched. CDR3 bases: TGTGCCACCAGCAGAGATGCAGGGGGCAATCAAGAGACCCAGTACTTC. The encoded protein is CATSRDAGGNQETQYF.

This chain links TRBV5-1 with TRBJ2-5; 8 bases agree with TRBD1. The CDR3 covers 13 residues. Losses at the gene ends were 4 bases for V and 4 bases for J; bases not matched to a gene: 3. The germline gives CDR1 SGHRS, CDR2 YFSETQ. This CDR3 is CASSPQGGETQYF. The CDR3 bases are TGCGCCAGCAGCCCACAGGGGGGAGAGACCCAGTACTTC.

The chain links TRBV19 to TRBJ1-5, with 7 bases identical to TRBD1. The CDR3 is 14 amino acids. Per the germline V gene, CDR1 is LNHDA and CDR2 is SQIVND (reference sequence). Trimming removed 6 bases from V and 5 bases from J; junction bases left unmatched: 7. The CDR3 loop reads CASSPTGQDQPQHF. As DNA, the CDR3 is TGTGCCAGTAGCCCGACAGGGCAAGATCAGCCCCAGCATTTT.

The CDR3 spells CASSPGQLSGQETQYF. CDR3 nucleotides: TGTGCCAGCTCACCGGGACAGCTAAGCGGTCAAGAGACCCAGTACTTC. The V call is TRBV18, the J call TRBJ2-5, with 7 bases matching TRBD1. The germline gives CDR1 KGHSH, CDR2 LQKENI. V lost 3 bases, J lost 2 bases, and 9 bases stayed unmatched. The CDR3 extends over 16 amino acids.

This chain links TRBV19 with TRBJ2-4, with 8 bases lining up with TRBD1. Germline-derived CDR1 and CDR2 are LNHDA and SQIVND (reference sequence). Trimming removed 5 bases from V and 2 bases from J; junction bases left unmatched: 5. CDR3 length equals 15 residues. This CDR3 reads CASSPDRVTKNIQYF. DNA for the CDR3: TGTGCCAGTAGTCCGGACAGGGTAACCAAAAACATTCAGTACTTC.

Note on this clone: One base separates it from a far larger clone, so it is likely a read error. Other DNA sequences in the sample encode the same CDR3. The chain combines TRBV7-9 with TRBJ2-7; 11 nucleotides line up with TRBD1. This CDR3 is 14 amino acids long. Per germline, CDR1 SEHNR and CDR2 FQNEAQ (reference sequence). J gave up 2 bases and V 4 bases, and 1 base lay outside the gene matches. The CDR3 region is CASSSGQGAYEQYF. The CDR3 DNA sequence: TGTGCCAGCAGCTCGGGACAGGGGGCCTACGAGCAGTACTTC.

The chain links TRBV5-1 to TRBJ2-3; D is unclear. This CDR3 region has 13 residues. Trimming took off 0 bases at V and 3 bases at J, with 5 bases between the two ends. CDR1 is SGHRS and CDR2 is YFSETQ in the germline V gene. This CDR3 is CASSLAPTDTQYF. The CDR3 region has the DNA TGCGCCAGCAGCTTGGCCCCAACAGATACGCAGTATTTT.

This clone was picked up one time. The CDR3 is CASSSGQGISGANVLTF. For the CDR3, the DNA is TGTGCCAGCAGTTCGGGACAGGGGATCTCTGGGGCCAACGTCCTGACTTTC. The genes are TRBV6-4 and TRBJ2-6; TRBD1 aligns across 10 bases. Germline V gives CDR1 MRHNA, CDR2 SNTAGT. The CDR3 contains 17 residues. Trimming cost V 5 bases and J 0 bases; bases outside gene matches: 4.

The chain recombines TRBV9 with TRBJ2-7, with 7 bases fitting TRBD1. This CDR3 spans 14 amino acids. Germline assignment: CDR1 SGDLS and CDR2 YYNGEE. Losses at the gene ends were 4 bases for V and 3 bases for J; bases not matched to a gene: 7. The CDR3 bases are TGTGCCAGCAGCCCTCCCGGGACAGTCTACGAGCAGTACTTC. The encoded protein is CASSPPGTVYEQYF. Combining the CDR3 with reference TRBV9 and TRBJ2-7 gives the whole variable domain DSGVTQTPKHLITATGQRVTLRCSPRSGDLSVYWYQQSLDQGLQFLIQYYNGEERAKGNILERFSAQQFPDLHSELNLSSLELGDSALYFCASSPPGTVYEQYFGPGTRLTVT.

Only one count was recorded for this clone. The gene calls are TRBV5-6 and TRBJ1-1; tentatively, D is TRBD1 (6 bases). The germline V and J ends were trimmed by 4 bases and 3 bases, with 25 bases remaining between them. In germline, CDR1 is SGHDT, CDR2 YYEEEE. CDR3 length: 18 amino acids. The CDR3 sequence: CASSPRPIFGGQHTEAFF. The CDR3 DNA reads TGTGCCAGCAGCCCTCGACCCATCTTCGGGGGGCAGCACACTGAAGCTTTCTTT.

The genes are TRBV11-3 and TRBJ2-5; D is perhaps TRBD2 (6 bases). Germline values: CDR1 SGHNT, CDR2 YENEEA. Deletions cut 0 bases from V and 9 bases from J, with 8 bases between. This CDR3 has 12 amino acids. The CDR3 loop reads CASSLEGEAQYF. DNA for the CDR3: TGTGCCAGCAGCTTAGAAGGGGAGGCCCAGTACTTC.

V usage is TRBV29-1 and J usage is TRBJ2-7, with unresolved D. Germline CDR1 reads SQVTM; CDR2 reads ANQGSEA. With 5 bases removed from V and 0 bases from J, the gap between germline ends came to 17 bases. CDR3 size: 15 residues. The CDR3 DNA reads TGCAGCGTTACTTTTTCGGCGGATCCCTCCTACGAGCAGTACTTC. Translation: CSVTFSADPSYEQYF.